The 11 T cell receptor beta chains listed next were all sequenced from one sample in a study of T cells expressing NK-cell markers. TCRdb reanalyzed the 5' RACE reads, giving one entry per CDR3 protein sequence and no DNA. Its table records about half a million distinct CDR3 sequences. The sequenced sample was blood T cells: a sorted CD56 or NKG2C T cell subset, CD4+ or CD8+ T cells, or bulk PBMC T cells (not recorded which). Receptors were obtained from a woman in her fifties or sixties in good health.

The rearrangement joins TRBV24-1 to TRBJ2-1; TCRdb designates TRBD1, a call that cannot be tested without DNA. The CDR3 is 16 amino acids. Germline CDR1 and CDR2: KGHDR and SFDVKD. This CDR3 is CATSVGGPGEYSKQFF.

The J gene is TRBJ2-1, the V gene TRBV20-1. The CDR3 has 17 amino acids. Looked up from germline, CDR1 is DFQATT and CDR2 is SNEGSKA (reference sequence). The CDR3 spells CSARPFSTSSSYNEQFF.

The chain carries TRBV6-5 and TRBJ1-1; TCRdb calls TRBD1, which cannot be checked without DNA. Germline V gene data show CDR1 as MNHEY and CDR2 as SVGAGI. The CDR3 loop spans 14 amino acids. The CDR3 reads CASINTGVVSEAFF.

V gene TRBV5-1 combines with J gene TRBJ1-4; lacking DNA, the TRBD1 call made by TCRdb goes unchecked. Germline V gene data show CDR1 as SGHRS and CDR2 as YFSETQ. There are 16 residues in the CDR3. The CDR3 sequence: CASSSARDRVNEKLFF. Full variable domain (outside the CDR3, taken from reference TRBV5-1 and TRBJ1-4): KAGVTQTPRYLIKTRGQQVTLSCSPISGHRSVSWYQQTPGQGLQFLFEYFSETQRNKGNFPGRFSGRQFSNSRSEMNVSTLELGDSALYLCASSSARDRVNEKLFFGSGTQLSVL.

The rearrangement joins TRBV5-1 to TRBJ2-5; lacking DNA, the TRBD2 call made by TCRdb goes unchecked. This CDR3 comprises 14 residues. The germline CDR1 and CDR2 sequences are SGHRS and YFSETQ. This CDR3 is CASSSGLDRETQYF.

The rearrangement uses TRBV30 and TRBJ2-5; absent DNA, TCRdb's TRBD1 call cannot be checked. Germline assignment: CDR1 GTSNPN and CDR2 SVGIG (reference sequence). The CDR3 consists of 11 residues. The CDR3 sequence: CSGGARETQYF.

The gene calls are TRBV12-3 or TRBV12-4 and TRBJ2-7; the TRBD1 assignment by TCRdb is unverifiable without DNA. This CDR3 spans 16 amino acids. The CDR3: CASSLGRRQASYEQYF.

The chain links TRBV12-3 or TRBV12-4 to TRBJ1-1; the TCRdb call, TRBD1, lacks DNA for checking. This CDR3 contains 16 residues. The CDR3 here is CASRGQGADTNTEAFF.

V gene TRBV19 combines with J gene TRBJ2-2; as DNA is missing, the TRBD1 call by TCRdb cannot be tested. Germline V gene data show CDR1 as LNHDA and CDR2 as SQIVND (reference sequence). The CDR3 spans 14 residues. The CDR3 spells CASSPGQYTGELFF.

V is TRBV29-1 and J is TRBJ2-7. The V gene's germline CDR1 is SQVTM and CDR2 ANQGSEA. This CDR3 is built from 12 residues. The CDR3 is CSVVLSSYEQYF.

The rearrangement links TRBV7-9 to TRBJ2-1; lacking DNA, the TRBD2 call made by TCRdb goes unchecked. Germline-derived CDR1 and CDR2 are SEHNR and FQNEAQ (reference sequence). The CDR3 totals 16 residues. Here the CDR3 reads CASSPRVAGVSNEQFF.